Listed below are T cell receptor beta chains from one sample, sequenced in a study of identical twins. TCRdb reanalysed the 5' RACE reads using MiXCR and keeps one entry per CDR3 protein. This sample yields 200,000 to 250,000 distinct CDR3 sequences, of which 5.5% to 7% are seen a single time; roughly 3.7% belongs to the top ten. These data were also filed under a second study, of yellow fever vaccine responses in identical twins.

Sequencing used memory (CD45RO+) T cells sorted from blood. The receptors here all came from a woman younger than 30 in good health. The CDR3 runs from the conserved cysteine through the conserved F or W. D genes are given only for firm matches. Clone sizes are given selectively: once, few, many, or a class where the clone is expanded.

d_gene,v_gene,abundance,j_gene,CDR3nt,CDR3aa
.,TRBV20-1,.,TRBJ2-6,TGCAGTGCCGGAGGACAGACGATCTCTGGGGCCAACGTCCTGACTTTC,CSAGGQTISGANVLTF
.,TRBV20-1,.,TRBJ1-2,TGCAGTGCTAGAGTCCAGGCTAACTATGGCTACACCTTC,CSARVQANYGYTF
.,TRBV5-1,.,TRBJ2-3,TGCGCCAGCAGCTTAGGACAAACTAGCACAGATACGCAGTATTTT,CASSLGQTSTDTQYF
.,TRBV6-5,.,TRBJ2-7,TGTGCCAGCAGTTACTTGGGGACCTCTTCCTACGAGCAGTACTTC,CASSYLGTSSYEQYF
.,TRBV24-1,.,TRBJ1-2,TGTGCCACCAGTGAGGGGTGCTACACCTTC,CATSEGCYTF
.,TRBV11-2,.,TRBJ2-3,TGTGCCAGCAGGCCCAGCCTGAAGGAGTACACAGATACGCAGTATTTT,CASRPSLKEYTDTQYF
TRBD2,TRBV3-1,many,TRBJ2-7,TGTGCCAGCAGCCAAACGGGACTAGCGGGAGACGAGCAGTACTTC,CASSQTGLAGDEQYF
.,TRBV5-1,many,TRBJ1-1,TGCGCCAGCAGCGGTTTCCTCCGGGGGCAGAACACTGAAGCTTTCTTT,CASSGFLRGQNTEAFF
TRBD1,TRBV29-1,few,TRBJ2-2,TGCAGCGTTAGGGGGCGAGAGAACACCGGGGAGCTGTTTTTT,CSVRGRENTGELFF
.,TRBV6-4,many,TRBJ2-2,TGTGCCAGCAGTAGAGGGACACTTGACACCGGGGAGCTGTTTTTT,CASSRGTLDTGELFF
.,TRBV12-3/TRBV12-4,few,TRBJ2-1,TGTGCCAGCAGTTTAGGAGCAGGGAACTACAATGAGCAGTTCTTC,CASSLGAGNYNEQFF
.,TRBV29-1,many,TRBJ2-1,TGCAGCGTTGAAGCGTGGGGTTCGAACAAGCGCGATGAGCAGTTCTTC,CSVEAWGSNKRDEQFF
.,TRBV5-1,many,TRBJ2-1,TGCGCCAGCAGTAGAGGGCAGACAATCAATGAGCAGTTCTTC,CASSRGQTINEQFF
TRBD1,TRBV4-1,medium-sized,TRBJ1-6,TGCGCCAGCAGCCAATTAGCCGGGACAGTGTATAATTCACCCCTCCACTTT,CASSQLAGTVYNSPLHF
TRBD1,TRBV11-2,once,TRBJ2-7,TGTGCCAGCAGCAGACCTAACACAGGGGGCTCGACCTACGAGCAGTACTTC,CASSRPNTGGSTYEQYF
.,TRBV27,few,TRBJ2-3,TGTGCCACCAAAGAAGACGGGGCGTTGGATACGCAGTATTTT,CATKEDGALDTQYF
TRBD1,TRBV5-1,many,TRBJ2-1,TGCGCCAGCAGCAAGACAGGGACCCGAGGGTACAATGAGCAGTTCTTC,CASSKTGTRGYNEQFF
.,TRBV27,few,TRBJ2-1,TGTGCCAGCAGTTTACAGGGACCCTATTACGATGAGCAGTTCTTC,CASSLQGPYYDEQFF
.,TRBV20-1,.,TRBJ1-6,TGCAGTGCTAGACCAGGTGATTCACCCCTCCACTTT,CSARPGDSPLHF
TRBD2,TRBV20-1,.,TRBJ2-1,TGCAGTGCTCTGACTAGCGGGAGAGGCAATGAGCAGTTCTTC,CSALTSGRGNEQFF
.,TRBV3-1,.,TRBJ2-4,TGTGCCACCACCCGCGGGGAGATAGCCAAAAACATTCAGTACTTC,CATTRGEIAKNIQYF
TRBD1,TRBV10-3,few,TRBJ1-5,TGTGCCATCAGCGGGGACAGGGGGCAGGGTCAGCCCCAGCATTTT,CAISGDRGQGQPQHF
.,TRBV27,few,TRBJ1-5,TGTGCCAGCAGCTTCAATAATCAGCCCCAGCATTTT,CASSFNNQPQHF
.,TRBV5-1,many,TRBJ2-7,TGCGCCAGCAGCCCCAGGGGAGGCGACGAGCAGTACTTC,CASSPRGGDEQYF
.,TRBV12-3/TRBV12-4,.,TRBJ2-5,TGTGCCAGCAGTTTGGGTGTCAGATCGGGGACCCAGTACTTC,CASSLGVRSGTQYF
.,TRBV6-6,many,TRBJ1-5,TGTGCCAGCCGCGGGAGCACTGATCAGCCCCAGCATTTT,CASRGSTDQPQHF
.,TRBV6-5,.,TRBJ1-3,TGTGCCAGCAGTTACGGTCGGGGCAGATTGGAAAACACCATATATTTT,CASSYGRGRLENTIYF
.,TRBV20-1,many,TRBJ2-1,TGCAGTGCTAGAGATCCCATCGGATCAGACAATGAGCAGTTCTTC,CSARDPIGSDNEQFF
TRBD1,TRBV7-9,.,TRBJ1-2,TGTGCCAGCAGCTGGACAGGGGATGGCTACACCTTC,CASSWTGDGYTF
.,TRBV9,few,TRBJ2-1,TGTGCCAGCAGCGTAGGAGCCTACAATGAGCAGTTCTTC,CASSVGAYNEQFF
TRBD1,TRBV29-1,.,TRBJ2-1,TGCAGCTCCAGACAGGGAAACAATGAGCAGTTCTTC,CSSRQGNNEQFF
TRBD2,TRBV3-1,.,TRBJ2-3,TGTGCCAGCAGTCGGGGCGCGGGGGGATACACAGATACGCAGTATTTT,CASSRGAGGYTDTQYF
.,TRBV29-1,.,TRBJ2-2,TGCAGCGTTTATAAGGTCGCAAACACCGGGGAGCTGTTTTTT,CSVYKVANTGELFF
TRBD2,TRBV25-1,.,TRBJ2-5,TGTGCCAGCAGTGACTCCTGGGAGGGTGAGAAGACCCAGTACTTC,CASSDSWEGEKTQYF
TRBD1,TRBV12-3/TRBV12-4,many,TRBJ1-1,TGTGCCAGCAGTTCACCCACCGGGACAGGGAACACTGAAGCTTTCTTT,CASSSPTGTGNTEAFF
.,TRBV25-1,few,TRBJ1-2,TGTGCCAGCAGTGAATGGAGGCAGGGCTCTGGCTACACCTTC,CASSEWRQGSGYTF
TRBD2,TRBV6-4,many,TRBJ2-1,TGTGCCAGCAGTGATGCTAGCGGCGGAGATGAGCAGTTCTTC,CASSDASGGDEQFF
TRBD2,TRBV3-1,.,TRBJ2-1,TGTGCCACCAGCCAAGACGGACTAGCGGGAGCCCGGGCCTACAATGAGCAGTTCTTC,CATSQDGLAGARAYNEQFF
TRBD1,TRBV3-1,many,TRBJ1-1,TGTGCCAGCAGCCAAGAAGGGACAGGGGTTTTTCGAGCTTTCTTT,CASSQEGTGVFRAFF
.,TRBV7-2,few,TRBJ2-7,TGTGCCAGCAGCTTAGGGGGAACCTTACCTTACGAGCAGTACTTC,CASSLGGTLPYEQYF
.,TRBV20-1,.,TRBJ1-1,TGCAGTGCCATTCCCGGGCTCCCCTCTGAAGCTTTCTTT,CSAIPGLPSEAFF
.,TRBV2,.,TRBJ2-2,TGTGCCAGCAGCTTGAGGGAGCTGTTTTTT,CASSLRELFF
.,TRBV7-6,many,TRBJ1-4,TGTGCCAGCAGCTTAGCGCTAGGCACAGGGTTCGAAAAACTGTTTTTT,CASSLALGTGFEKLFF
.,TRBV4-1,.,TRBJ2-7,TGCGCCAGCAGCCACCCCGTTACAGGTTACGAGCAGTACTTC,CASSHPVTGYEQYF
TRBD1,TRBV4-1,many,TRBJ2-1,TGCGCCAGCAGCCAAGATCCAGGGGGCTCCTACAATGAGCAGTTCTTC,CASSQDPGGSYNEQFF
TRBD2,TRBV27,.,TRBJ2-2,TGTGCCAGCAGTCCATGGACTAGCGGGGGGTCGGGGGAGCTGTTTTTT,CASSPWTSGGSGELFF
.,TRBV9,few,TRBJ1-1,TGTGCCAGCAGCCCAGGAAGGGCCGGAACTGAAGCTTTCTTT,CASSPGRAGTEAFF
TRBD1,TRBV20-1,few,TRBJ1-4,TGCAGTGCTAGCACAGGGGGGGAAAATGAAAAACTGTTTTTT,CSASTGGENEKLFF
.,TRBV5-1,few,TRBJ2-7,TGCGCCAGCAGGATGGGACCGCAAGAGTACGAGCAGTACTTC,CASRMGPQEYEQYF
.,TRBV28,.,TRBJ1-4,TGTGCCAGCAGTTTGGCGCTTAATGAAAAACTGTTTTTT,CASSLALNEKLFF
TRBD2,TRBV6-2/TRBV6-3,.,TRBJ2-5,TGTGCCAGCAAGCACCTTCTAGCGGGAGGGACGATCCAAGAGACCCAGTACTTC,CASKHLLAGGTIQETQYF
.,TRBV28,many,TRBJ2-5,TGTGCCAGCAGTTTTTGGACAGTAGAGACCCAGTACTTC,CASSFWTVETQYF
.,TRBV6-5,many,TRBJ1-2,TGTGCCAGCAGTTACTCGGGTTATCGGGGACGAGCGGGCTACACCTTC,CASSYSGYRGRAGYTF
.,TRBV27,.,TRBJ2-6,TGTGCCAGCAGTTTAGGGCAGGGAAAACACTCTGGGGCCAACGTCCTGACTTTC,CASSLGQGKHSGANVLTF